This TCR beta chain originates from a study of T cell repertoires in cytomegalovirus infection. Study information: Indicated by public TCR beta signatures were CMV infection and matching HLA type.

This clonotype occurred a few times. What it binds is unknown. Using its own MiXCR run on the reads, TCRdb lists one record per CDR3 protein. Here the sample spans a few hundred thousand distinct CDR3 sequences, about 15% being singletons. Germline CDR1 reads SGHDT; CDR2 reads YYEEEE. This CDR3 has 12 amino acids. V was shortened by 2 bases and J by 6 bases, with 8 bases between the two germline ends. Points from the study as a whole: Pooled public TCR beta family frequency picked out CMV carriers with the relevant HLA. CMV-specific HLA-C-restricted TCR beta clonotypes dominated the ex vivo response.

The chain recombines TRBV5-6 with TRBJ1-2, with D hard to call. What was sequenced was CD8+ T cells from PBMCs. The sequence came from a human donor in good health (CMV status not recorded). Some clones in this sample may be carry-over from other donors' samples. The CDR3 region has the DNA TGTGCCAGCAGCTTTCGTAGTGATGGCTACACCTTC. Translation: CASSFRSDGYTF.